These 14 T cell receptor beta chains were all obtained from the same sample, sequenced in a study of T-cell reconstitution after alpha-beta-depleted transplantation in children. This sample's TCRbeta library carried unique molecular identifier barcodes. In TCRdb, the PCR reads were re-called with MiXCR into one record per CDR3 protein. The sample carries 500,000 or so distinct CDR3 sequences, approximately 32% recorded once. Specimen: PBMCs from the stem cell graft donor, collected from the stem cell graft. The receptors stem from a human donor who donated a stem cell graft to a child with aplastic anemia.

This clonotype was seen only a few times. The chain recombines TRBV2 with TRBJ1-1; a possible D gene is TRBD1 (6 bases). The V and J ends lost 4 bases and 5 bases respectively, with 14 bases between them. Germline V gives CDR1 SNHLY, CDR2 FYNNEI. The CDR3 sequence is 14 residues long. CDR3 coding DNA: TGTGCCAGCAGTGCAGTCGGCAGGGGAACTGAAGCTTTCTTT. It yields the protein CASSAVGRGTEAFF.

This clonotype was picked up a small number of times. The chain joins TRBV6-2 or TRBV6-3 to TRBJ2-1, with D possibly matching TRBD2 (6 bases). Trimming pared 0 bases from V and 4 bases from J, leaving 13 bases between. Germline CDR1 is MNHEY and CDR2 is SVGEGT. CDR3 length equals 16 residues. The CDR3: CASSYSPGEEYNEQFF. The CDR3 DNA reads TGTGCCAGCAGTTACTCGCCGGGGGAAGAATACAATGAGCAGTTCTTC.

The chain combines TRBV5-1 with TRBJ1-2; the match to TRBD1 covers 8 bases. CDR1 SGHRS and CDR2 YFSETQ come from the germline V gene. J lost 7 bases, V lost 1 base, and 9 bases had no gene match. This CDR3 has 15 residues. The DNA of the CDR3 is TGCGCCAGCAGCTTGCACGCAGAGACAGGGGTTGGCTACACCTTC. It specifies CASSLHAETGVGYTF.

The J gene is TRBJ1-3, the V gene TRBV7-2; D remains ambiguous. The CDR3 has 14 residues. Trimming removed 3 bases at V and 6 bases at J, with 12 bases between. Looked up from germline, CDR1 is SGHTA and CDR2 is FQGNSA. The CDR3 coding sequence is TGTGCCAGCAGCTTCCCCGGGATAGCAAACACCATATATTTT. Translating gives CASSFPGIANTIYF.

This rearrangement joins TRBV6-1 to TRBJ1-3; possibly TRBD1 for D (5 bases). Germline values: CDR1 MNHNS, CDR2 SASEGT. This CDR3 region has 15 residues. V was shortened by 5 bases and J by 0 bases, with 11 bases between the two germline ends. The CDR3 nucleotides read TGTGCCAGCAGTCGGACAAGGAACTCTGGAAACACCATATATTTT. The encoded protein is CASSRTRNSGNTIYF.

The rearrangement joins TRBV29-1 to TRBJ1-4; D call uncertain. V gave up 7 bases and J gave up 6 bases, with 15 bases separating them. The CDR3 is made up of 13 amino acids. The germline V gene encodes CDR1 SQVTM and CDR2 ANQGSEA. The CDR3 nucleotides read TGCAGCGCAACGGGAGGCCTTGATGAAAAACTGTTTTTT. This gives the protein CSATGGLDEKLFF.

This clonotype was picked up a small number of times. The chain uses TRBV18 and TRBJ1-1, with D uncertain. The CDR3 is 13 amino acids. The V gene's germline CDR1 is KGHSH and CDR2 LQKENI. V was shortened by 2 bases and J by 4 bases, with 8 bases between the two germline ends. The CDR3 DNA follows: TGTGCCAGCTCACCATTCCGGGGCACTGAAGCTTTCTTT. Amino acid sequence: CASSPFRGTEAFF.

This clonotype was detected a few times. This rearrangement joins TRBV10-3 to TRBJ2-7; no clear D gene. The CDR3 loop spans 12 amino acids. The germline V gene encodes CDR1 ENHRY and CDR2 SYGVKD. V dropped 0 bases and J dropped 9 bases, with 9 bases sitting between them. The CDR3 spells CAISESVGAQYF. In nucleotides, the CDR3 is TGTGCCATCAGTGAGTCGGTTGGAGCGCAGTACTTC.

The chain is built from TRBV20-1 and TRBJ1-2; 7 positions agree with TRBD1. Per germline, CDR1 DFQATT and CDR2 SNEGSKA (reference sequence). The CDR3 extends over 18 amino acids. In DNA form, the CDR3 reads TGCAGACCAGTGCCCCTAGAGATTACCATGGACAGGATATATGGCTACACCTTC. This gives the protein CRPVPLEITMDRIYGYTF.

This clonotype has just a few counts. Written as DNA, the CDR3 is TGCAGCGTCGACACCGGGACAGGAGATGAAAAACTGTTTTTT. Protein: CSVDTGTGDEKLFF. The rearrangement joins TRBV29-1 to TRBJ1-4; 8 bases fit TRBD1. CDR1 and CDR2 from the germline V gene are SQVTM and ANQGSEA. The CDR3 runs 14 residues. V lost 6 bases and J lost 6; bases outside the gene matches: 9.

This clonotype was observed a handful of times. This rearrangement joins TRBV15 to TRBJ1-4; D uncertain. The germline V and J ends were trimmed by 3 bases and 3 bases, with 11 bases remaining between them. Germline V gives CDR1 LNHNV, CDR2 YYDKDF (reference sequence). This CDR3 is 15 amino acids long. The CDR3 coding sequence is TGTGCCACCAGCAGGACGGCAGAGCCTAATGAAAAACTGTTTTTT. The encoded protein is CATSRTAEPNEKLFF. Drawing the rest from reference TRBV15 and TRBJ1-4, the complete variable domain is DAMVIQNPRYQVTQFGKPVTLSCSQTLNHNVMYWYQQKSSQAPKLLFHYYDKDFNNEADTPDNFQSRRPNTSFCFLDIRSPGLGDTAMYLCATSRTAEPNEKLFFGSGTQLSVL.

This clonotype was counted between two and nine times. The chain carries TRBV12-3 or TRBV12-4 and TRBJ1-6; no clear D. V was clipped by 5 bases and J by 12 bases, with 14 bases between them. This CDR3 contains 13 residues. CDR3 sequence (DNA): TGTGCCAGCAGTCTAGATATCCGGGGACCCCTCCACTTT. Translating gives CASSLDIRGPLHF.

In its sample, this clonotype was seen once. This sequence joins TRBV6-5 and TRBJ2-7; 7 nucleotides line up with TRBD1. V was clipped by 2 bases and J by 2 bases; unmatched bases: 6. In germline, CDR1 is MNHEY, CDR2 SVGAGI. The CDR3 covers 15 residues. Here the CDR3 DNA reads TGTGCCAGCAGTTACAGTGGACAGGTGACCTACGAGCAGTACTTC. It codes for CASSYSGQVTYEQYF.

The rearrangement uses TRBV29-1 and TRBJ2-7, with D perhaps TRBD1 (5 bases). CDR1 and CDR2 from the germline V gene are SQVTM and ANQGSEA. Trimming removed 4 bases from V and 5 bases from J, with 15 bases in between. This CDR3 comprises 13 residues. The CDR3 sequence is CSVAGPSGNEQYF. The CDR3, as DNA: TGCAGCGTTGCAGGGCCGTCCGGCAACGAGCAGTACTTC.